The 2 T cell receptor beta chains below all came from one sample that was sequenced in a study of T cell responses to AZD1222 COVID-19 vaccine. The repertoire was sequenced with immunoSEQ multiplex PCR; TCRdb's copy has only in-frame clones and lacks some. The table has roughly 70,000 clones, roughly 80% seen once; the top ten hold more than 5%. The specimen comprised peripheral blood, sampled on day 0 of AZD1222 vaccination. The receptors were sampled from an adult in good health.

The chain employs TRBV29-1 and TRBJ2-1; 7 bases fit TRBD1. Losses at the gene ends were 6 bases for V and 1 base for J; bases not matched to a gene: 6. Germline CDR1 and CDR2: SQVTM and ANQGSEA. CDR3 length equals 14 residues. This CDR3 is CSVTTGRSYNEQFF. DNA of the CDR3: TGCAGCGTAACGACAGGGAGATCCTACAATGAGCAGTTCTTC.

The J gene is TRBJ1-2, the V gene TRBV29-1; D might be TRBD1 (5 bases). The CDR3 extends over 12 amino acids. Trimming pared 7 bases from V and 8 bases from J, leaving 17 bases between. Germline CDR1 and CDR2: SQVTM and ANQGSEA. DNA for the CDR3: TGCAGCGCTGTGGTGGGGCAGGGAGGCTACACCTTC. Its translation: CSAVVGQGGYTF.